This TCR beta chain was profiled in a study of shared clonotypes between healthy human individuals. The CDR3 contains 14 residues. V was trimmed by 4 bases and J by 1 base, leaving 10 bases between them. Germline-derived CDR1 and CDR2 are SGHVS and FQNEAQ. This clone appeared a few times. The donors were adults (healthy and HIV-negative) with no recent acute infections or vaccinations. Tens of millions of PBMCs served as the genomic DNA source for unsorted samples. When replicate PCRs were run on unsorted PBMC, they used approximately 300 ng DNA, 25,000 to 35,000 T cell genomes. Using immunoSEQ multiplex PCR, the repertoire was profiled, and TCRdb retains in-frame clones only, with some absent. Altogether hundreds of thousands of clones are present, 75% to 85% being singletons, with the ten largest covering about 12%.

The receptor's source is a woman between 35 and 50 years old in good health. Some clones in this sample may be carry-over from other donors' samples. The sample consisted of PBMCs. The chain couples TRBV7-8 to TRBJ1-1; possible D gene TRBD1, 6 bases. CDR3 in DNA: TGTGCCAGCAGCTACCAACAGGGGAACACTGAAGCTTTCTTT. Amino acid sequence: CASSYQQGNTEAFF.